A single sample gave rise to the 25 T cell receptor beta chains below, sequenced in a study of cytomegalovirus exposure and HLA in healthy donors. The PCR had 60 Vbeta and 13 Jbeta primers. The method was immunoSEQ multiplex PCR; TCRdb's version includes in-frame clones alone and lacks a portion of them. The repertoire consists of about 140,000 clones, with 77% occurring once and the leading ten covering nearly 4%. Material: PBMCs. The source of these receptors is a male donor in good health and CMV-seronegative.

The CDR3 nucleotides read TGTGCCAGCAGCTTCGACAGGGGTAGCGAGCAGTACTTC. Its protein is CASSFDRGSEQYF. The chain links TRBV7-3 to TRBJ2-7; 8 bases fit TRBD1. The CDR3 sequence is 13 residues long. Germline CDR1 is SGHTA and CDR2 is FQGTGA. J lost 6 bases, V lost 3 bases, and 4 bases had no gene match.

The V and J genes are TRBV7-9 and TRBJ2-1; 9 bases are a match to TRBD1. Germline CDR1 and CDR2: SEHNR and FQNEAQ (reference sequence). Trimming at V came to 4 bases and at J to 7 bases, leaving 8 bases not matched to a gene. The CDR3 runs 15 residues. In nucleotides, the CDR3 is TGTGCCAGCAGCTCAACTGGGACAGGGAAAAATGAGCAGTTCTTC. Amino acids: CASSSTGTGKNEQFF.

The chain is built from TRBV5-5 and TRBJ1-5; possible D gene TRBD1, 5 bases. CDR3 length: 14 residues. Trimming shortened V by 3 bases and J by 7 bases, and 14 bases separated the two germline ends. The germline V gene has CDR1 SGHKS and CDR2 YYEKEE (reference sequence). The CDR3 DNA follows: TGTGCCAGCAGCTGGGGGGGAGAAGGACAGCCCCAGCATTTT. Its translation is CASSWGGEGQPQHF.

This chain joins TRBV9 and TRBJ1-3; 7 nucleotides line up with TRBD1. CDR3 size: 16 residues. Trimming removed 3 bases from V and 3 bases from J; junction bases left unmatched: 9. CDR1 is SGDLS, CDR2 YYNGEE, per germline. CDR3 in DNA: TGTGCCAGCAGCGAGGGCTCCGGGACAGATGGAAACACCATATATTTT. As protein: CASSEGSGTDGNTIYF. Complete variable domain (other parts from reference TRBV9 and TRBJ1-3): DSGVTQTPKHLITATGQRVTLRCSPRSGDLSVYWYQQSLDQGLQFLIQYYNGEERAKGNILERFSAQQFPDLHSELNLSSLELGDSALYFCASSEGSGTDGNTIYFGEGSWLTVV.

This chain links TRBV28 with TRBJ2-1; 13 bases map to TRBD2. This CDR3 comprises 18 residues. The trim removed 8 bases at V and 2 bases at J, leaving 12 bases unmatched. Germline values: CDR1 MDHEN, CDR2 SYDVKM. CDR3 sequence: CASYSRLAGGITYNEQFF. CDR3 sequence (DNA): TGTGCCAGCTATTCTCGACTAGCGGGGGGAATAACCTACAATGAGCAGTTCTTC.

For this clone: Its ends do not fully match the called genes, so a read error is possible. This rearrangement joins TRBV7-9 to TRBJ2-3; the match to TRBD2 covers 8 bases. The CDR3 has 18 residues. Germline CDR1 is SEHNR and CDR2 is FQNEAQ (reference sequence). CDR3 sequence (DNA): TGTTCCAGCAGCTTAGCTTTTGCGGGAGGAGGTGTGAGAGATACGCAGTATTTT. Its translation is CSSSLAFAGGGVRDTQYF.

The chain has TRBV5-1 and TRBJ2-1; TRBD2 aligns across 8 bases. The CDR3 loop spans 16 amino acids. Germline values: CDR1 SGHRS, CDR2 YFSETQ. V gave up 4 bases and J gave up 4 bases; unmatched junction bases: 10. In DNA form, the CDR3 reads TGCGCCAGCAGCACGGGAACCGGGACTAGGTACAATGAGCAGTTCTTC. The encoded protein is CASSTGTGTRYNEQFF.

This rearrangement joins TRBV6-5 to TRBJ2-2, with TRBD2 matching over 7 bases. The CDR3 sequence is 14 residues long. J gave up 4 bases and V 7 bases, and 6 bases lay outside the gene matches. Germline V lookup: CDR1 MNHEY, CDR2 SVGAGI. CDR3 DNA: TGTGCCAGCACCCCCGGGACTATCACCGGGGAGCTGTTTTTT. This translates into CASTPGTITGELFF.

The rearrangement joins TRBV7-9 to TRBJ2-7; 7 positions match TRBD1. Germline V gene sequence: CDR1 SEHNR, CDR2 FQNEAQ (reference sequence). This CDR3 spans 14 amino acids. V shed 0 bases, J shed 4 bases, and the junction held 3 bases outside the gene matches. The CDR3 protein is CASSLADRSYEQYF. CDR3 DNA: TGTGCCAGCAGCTTAGCGGACAGGAGTTACGAGCAGTACTTC.

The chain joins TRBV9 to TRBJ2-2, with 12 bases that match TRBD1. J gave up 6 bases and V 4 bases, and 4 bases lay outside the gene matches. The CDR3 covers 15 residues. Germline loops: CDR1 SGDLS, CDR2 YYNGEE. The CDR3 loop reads CASSPGQGAPGELFF. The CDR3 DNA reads TGTGCCAGCAGCCCGGGACAGGGGGCCCCCGGGGAGCTGTTTTTT.

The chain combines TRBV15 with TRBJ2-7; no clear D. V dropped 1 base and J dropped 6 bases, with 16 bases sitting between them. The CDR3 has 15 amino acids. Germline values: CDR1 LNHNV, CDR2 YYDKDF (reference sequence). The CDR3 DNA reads TGTGCCACCAGCAGAGGCGGCGCAACCTCTATCGAGCAGTACTTC. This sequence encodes CATSRGGATSIEQYF.

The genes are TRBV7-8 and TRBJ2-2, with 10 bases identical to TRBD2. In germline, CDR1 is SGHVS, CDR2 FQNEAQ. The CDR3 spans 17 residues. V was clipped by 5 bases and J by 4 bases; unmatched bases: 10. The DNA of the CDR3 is TGTGCCAGCAGCCTCGACGCCCAGCGGGAGGGCACCGGGGAGCTGTTTTTT. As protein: CASSLDAQREGTGELFF. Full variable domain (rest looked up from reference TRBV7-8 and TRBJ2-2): GAGVSQSPRYKVAKRGQDVALRCDPISGHVSLFWYQQALGQGPEFLTYFQNEAQLDKSGLPSDRFFAERPEGSVSTLKIQRTQQEDSAVYLCASSLDAQREGTGELFFGEGSRLTVL.

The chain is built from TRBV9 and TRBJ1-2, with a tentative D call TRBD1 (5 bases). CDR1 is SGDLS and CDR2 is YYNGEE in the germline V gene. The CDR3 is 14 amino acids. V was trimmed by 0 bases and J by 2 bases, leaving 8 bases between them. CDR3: CASSVEAGNYGYTF. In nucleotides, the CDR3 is TGTGCCAGCAGCGTAGAGGCAGGGAACTATGGCTACACCTTC.

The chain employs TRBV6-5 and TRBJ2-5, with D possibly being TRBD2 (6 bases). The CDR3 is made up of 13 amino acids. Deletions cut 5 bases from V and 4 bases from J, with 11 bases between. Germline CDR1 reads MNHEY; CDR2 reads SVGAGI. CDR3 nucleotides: TGTGCCAGCAGTGGAGGGATTCGAGAGACCCAGTACTTC. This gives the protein CASSGGIRETQYF.

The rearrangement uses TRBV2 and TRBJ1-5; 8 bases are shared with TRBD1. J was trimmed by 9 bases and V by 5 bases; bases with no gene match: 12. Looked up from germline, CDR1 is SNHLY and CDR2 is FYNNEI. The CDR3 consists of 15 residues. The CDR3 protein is CASSPETGVWRPQHF. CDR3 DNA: TGTGCCAGCAGTCCTGAGACAGGGGTCTGGCGGCCCCAGCATTTT.

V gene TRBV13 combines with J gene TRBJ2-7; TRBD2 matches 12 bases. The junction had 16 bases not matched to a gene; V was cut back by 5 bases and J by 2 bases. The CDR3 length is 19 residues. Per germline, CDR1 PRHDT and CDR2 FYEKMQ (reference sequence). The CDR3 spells CASSPPPKTSGGFTYEQYF. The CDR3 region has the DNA TGTGCCAGCAGCCCCCCGCCTAAGACTAGCGGGGGCTTTACCTACGAGCAGTACTTC.

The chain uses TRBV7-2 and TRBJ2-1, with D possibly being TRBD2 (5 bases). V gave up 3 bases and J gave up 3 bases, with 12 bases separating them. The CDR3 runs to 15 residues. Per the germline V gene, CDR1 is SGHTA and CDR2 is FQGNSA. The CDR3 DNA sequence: TGTGCCAGCAGCTTCAGAGGACTCCTCTACAATGAGCAGTTCTTC. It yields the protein CASSFRGLLYNEQFF.

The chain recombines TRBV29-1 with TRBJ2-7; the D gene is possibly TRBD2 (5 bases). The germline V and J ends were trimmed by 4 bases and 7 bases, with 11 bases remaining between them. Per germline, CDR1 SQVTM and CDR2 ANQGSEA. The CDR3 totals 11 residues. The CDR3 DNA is TGCAGCGTTGTGAATCTAGCTGAGCAGTACTTC. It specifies CSVVNLAEQYF.

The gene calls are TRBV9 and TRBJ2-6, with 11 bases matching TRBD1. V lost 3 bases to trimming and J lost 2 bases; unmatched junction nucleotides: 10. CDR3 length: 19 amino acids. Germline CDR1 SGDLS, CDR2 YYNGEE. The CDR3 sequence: CASSAEGGTGGPGANVLTF. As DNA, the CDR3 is TGTGCCAGCAGCGCAGAGGGGGGGACAGGGGGGCCTGGGGCCAACGTCCTGACTTTC.

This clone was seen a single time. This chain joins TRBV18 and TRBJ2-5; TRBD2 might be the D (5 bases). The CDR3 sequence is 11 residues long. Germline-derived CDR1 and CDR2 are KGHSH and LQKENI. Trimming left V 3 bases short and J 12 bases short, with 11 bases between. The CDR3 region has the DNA TGTGCCAGCTCACCTAGCGAAGCTAAGTACTTC. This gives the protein CASSPSEAKYF.

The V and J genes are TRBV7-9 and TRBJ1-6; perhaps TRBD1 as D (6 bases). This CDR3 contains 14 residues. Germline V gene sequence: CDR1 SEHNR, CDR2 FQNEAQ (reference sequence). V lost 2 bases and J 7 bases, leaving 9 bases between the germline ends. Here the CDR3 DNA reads TGTGCCAGCAGCTTACGGACAGAGAATTCACCCCTCCACTTT. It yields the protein CASSLRTENSPLHF.

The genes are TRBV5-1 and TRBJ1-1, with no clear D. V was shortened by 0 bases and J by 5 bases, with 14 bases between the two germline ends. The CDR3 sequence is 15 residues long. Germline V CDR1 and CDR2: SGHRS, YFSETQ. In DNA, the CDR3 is TGCGCCAGCAGCTTGGTCGGAGGAACCGGGACTGAAGCTTTCTTT. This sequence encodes CASSLVGGTGTEAFF.

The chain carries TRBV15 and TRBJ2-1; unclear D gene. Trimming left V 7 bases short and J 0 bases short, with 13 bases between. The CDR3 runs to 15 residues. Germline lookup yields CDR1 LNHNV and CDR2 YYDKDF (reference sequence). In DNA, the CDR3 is TGTGCCACCACTTCCCGACGGAGCTCCTACAATGAGCAGTTCTTC. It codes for CATTSRRSSYNEQFF. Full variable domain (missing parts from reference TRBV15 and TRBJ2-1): DAMVIQNPRYQVTQFGKPVTLSCSQTLNHNVMYWYQQKSSQAPKLLFHYYDKDFNNEADTPDNFQSRRPNTSFCFLDIRSPGLGDTAMYLCATTSRRSSYNEQFFGPGTRLTVL.

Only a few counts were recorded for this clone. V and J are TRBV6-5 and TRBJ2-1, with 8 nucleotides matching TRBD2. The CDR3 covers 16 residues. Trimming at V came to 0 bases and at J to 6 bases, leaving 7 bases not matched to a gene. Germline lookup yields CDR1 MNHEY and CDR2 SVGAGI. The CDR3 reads CASSYSPGGAGNEQFF. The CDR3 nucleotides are TGTGCCAGCAGTTACTCGCCGGGAGGGGCGGGCAATGAGCAGTTCTTC.

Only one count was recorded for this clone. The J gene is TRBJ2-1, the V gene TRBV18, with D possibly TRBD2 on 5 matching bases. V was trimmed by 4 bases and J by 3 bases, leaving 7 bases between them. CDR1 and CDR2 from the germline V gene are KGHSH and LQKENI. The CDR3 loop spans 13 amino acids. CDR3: CASSLRDYNEQFF. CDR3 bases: TGTGCCAGCTCACTCCGGGACTACAATGAGCAGTTCTTC.